This TCR beta chain was sequenced during a study of blood T cell repertoires in COVID-19. Background on the study: Two negative PCRs, clearance, or symptom resolution were required of recovered Cohort 3 donors.

Participants' reported clinical history set cohort assignment. Original data processing: Counts of nucleated cells, estimated from reference gene primer amplification, were obtained. TCRdb's table, derived via immunoSEQ multiplex PCR, lists solely in-frame clones and lacks some. The D gene and trimming were derived from the DNA, and the V and J assignments and clone size from that table. The profile shows about 200,000 clones, 70% to 90% of them singletons. There are 10 residues in the CDR3. This receptor was taken from a woman in her 40s in a cohort exposed to, infected with or recovered from COVID-19 (not recorded which). The specimen was PBMCs or T cells enriched from blood (not recorded which). The chain couples TRBV21-1 to TRBJ2-1; the DNA was not used to check the table's D call, TRBD2. TRBV21-1 is designated a pseudogene. CDR3 DNA: TGTGCCAGCAGCCGCAATGAGCAGTTCTTC. Residues: CASSRNEQFF.